These 25 T cell receptor beta chains came from one sample sequenced in a study of OX40 agonist ivuxolimab in advanced cancers. Assay used: immunoSEQ multiplex PCR; TCRdb lists only in-frame clones, some missing. The sample contains approximately 70,000 clones, 85% to 95% of which appear only once. The input for sequencing was CD4+ or CD8+ T cells sorted from blood, taken in a trial of the OX40 agonist ivuxolimab. These receptors all stem from an adult with an advanced solid tumor such as melanoma, head and neck, liver or kidney cancer.

This chain joins TRBV9 and TRBJ2-3; the D is unclear. Germline values: CDR1 SGDLS, CDR2 YYNGEE. This CDR3 has 15 amino acids. V lost 0 bases to trimming and J lost 0 bases, with 8 bases between them. The CDR3 sequence is CASSVVEVSTDTQYF. As DNA, the CDR3 is TGTGCCAGCAGCGTAGTCGAGGTTAGCACAGATACGCAGTATTTT. Based on the CDR3 plus reference TRBV9 and TRBJ2-3, the full variable domain is DSGVTQTPKHLITATGQRVTLRCSPRSGDLSVYWYQQSLDQGLQFLIQYYNGEERAKGNILERFSAQQFPDLHSELNLSSLELGDSALYFCASSVVEVSTDTQYFGPGTRLTVL.

The chain combines TRBV5-1 with TRBJ1-1; 9 bases match TRBD1. Losses at the gene ends were 3 bases for V and 6 bases for J; bases not matched to a gene: 15. The CDR3 has 17 residues. Germline V CDR1 and CDR2: SGHRS, YFSETQ. CDR3 sequence reads: CASSWGPGQGWKAEAFF. The CDR3 DNA follows: TGCGCCAGCAGCTGGGGACCGGGACAGGGCTGGAAGGCTGAAGCTTTCTTT.

The chain joins TRBV13 to TRBJ2-7; 7 nucleotides agree with TRBD2. Germline V gene lookup returns CDR1 PRHDT and CDR2 FYEKMQ (reference sequence). With 4 bases clipped from V and 3 bases from J, the junction kept 3 bases outside the gene matches. The CDR3 has 13 amino acids. The CDR3 DNA reads as TGTGCCAGCAGCTGGGAGGGGAGCTACGAGCAGTACTTC. Protein product: CASSWEGSYEQYF.

The chain is built from TRBV10-1 and TRBJ2-3; 9 bases are shared with TRBD1. Germline lookup yields CDR1 WNHNN and CDR2 SYGVQD (reference sequence). V lost 0 bases, J lost 4 bases, and 14 bases stayed unmatched. CDR3 length equals 19 residues. The CDR3 loop is CASSESRGKDRGRADTQYF. The CDR3 DNA sequence: TGCGCCAGCAGTGAGTCTAGAGGAAAGGACAGGGGTCGCGCAGATACGCAGTATTTT.

The chain is built from TRBV15 and TRBJ2-7; 8 positions match TRBD2. The germline V gene has CDR1 LNHNV and CDR2 YYDKDF (reference sequence). The CDR3 has 17 residues. V shed 5 bases and J 5 bases; nucleotides not matched to a gene: 17. In DNA, the CDR3 is TGTGCCACCAGCGGCAGGGTACGAGCGGGAGCCGGGAACGAGCAGTACTTC. Protein: CATSGRVRAGAGNEQYF.

This rearrangement joins TRBV2 to TRBJ1-3; D is ambiguous. The germline V and J ends were trimmed by 6 bases and 0 bases, with 15 bases remaining between them. This CDR3 region has 16 residues. The germline gives CDR1 SNHLY, CDR2 FYNNEI. The CDR3 spells CASRPGRLISGNTIYF. DNA for the CDR3: TGTGCCAGCAGACCTGGGCGTCTTATCTCTGGAAACACCATATATTTT.

The V call is TRBV4-3, the J call TRBJ1-2; D unclear. Between the trimmed V and J ends, which lost 0 bases and 6 bases, there was a span of 17 bases. The CDR3 contains 16 residues. The germline gives CDR1 LGHNA, CDR2 YSLEER. The CDR3 spells CASSQDQAGFKHGYTF. The CDR3 DNA reads TGCGCCAGCAGCCAAGATCAAGCGGGGTTTAAACATGGCTACACCTTC.

This sequence joins TRBV9 and TRBJ2-7, with D perhaps matching TRBD1 or TRBD2 (6 bases each). Germline V gene data show CDR1 as SGDLS and CDR2 as YYNGEE. The V and J ends lost 6 bases and 0 bases respectively, with 10 bases between them. The CDR3 is 13 amino acids. CDR3 protein: CASTGGPSYEQYF. The DNA of the CDR3 is TGTGCCAGCACCGGGGGCCCCTCCTACGAGCAGTACTTC.

The CDR3 spells CASSLTGQGNEKLFF. The CDR3, as DNA: TGCGCCAGCAGCTTGACGGGACAGGGGAATGAAAAACTGTTTTTT. The chain recombines TRBV5-1 with TRBJ1-4; TRBD1 aligns across 10 bases. Germline values: CDR1 SGHRS, CDR2 YFSETQ. This CDR3 region has 15 residues. Trimming at V came to 1 base and at J to 5 bases, leaving 2 bases not matched to a gene.

V is TRBV12-5 and J is TRBJ1-1; D uncertain. In germline, CDR1 is LGHNT, CDR2 FRNRAP. CDR3 length: 12 amino acids. V was cut by 5 bases and J by 6 bases, with 10 bases left in between. The CDR3 sequence is CASGIRASEAFF. In DNA, the CDR3 is TGTGCTAGTGGTATTCGGGCGTCTGAAGCTTTCTTT.

V gene TRBV27 combines with J gene TRBJ1-1; 8 nucleotides align to TRBD1. Germline lookup yields CDR1 MNHEY and CDR2 SMNVEV (reference sequence). The CDR3 contains 13 residues. The trim removed 2 bases at V and 10 bases at J, leaving 6 bases unmatched. The CDR3 coding sequence is TGTGCCAGCAGTTTAAATACAGGGGGGGGAGCTTTCTTT. Translated, it gives CASSLNTGGGAFF.

CDR3 sequence (DNA): TGTGCCAGCAGCTTCCGGGACGCAAATTCACCCCTCCACTTT. Amino acid sequence: CASSFRDANSPLHF. The V call is TRBV7-2, the J call TRBJ1-6, with a possible D match to TRBD1 (5 bases). The CDR3 extends over 14 amino acids. Trimming pared 3 bases from V and 7 bases from J, leaving 10 bases between. Germline assignment: CDR1 SGHTA and CDR2 FQGNSA.

This chain uses TRBV7-9 with TRBJ2-3, with 7 nucleotides matching TRBD2. This CDR3 region has 15 residues. Germline V gene data show CDR1 as SEHNR and CDR2 as FQNEAQ (reference sequence). V shed 3 bases, J shed 4 bases, and the junction held 7 bases outside the gene matches. CDR3 DNA: TGTGCCAGCAGCTTGATGGGAGGGCCCCCAGATACGCAGTATTTT. This sequence encodes CASSLMGGPPDTQYF.

V and J are TRBV27 and TRBJ2-1; D is possibly TRBD2 (5 bases). This CDR3 has 13 amino acids. Germline V lookup: CDR1 MNHEY, CDR2 SMNVEV (reference sequence). Deletions cut 6 bases from V and 3 bases from J, with 9 bases between. The chain's CDR3 is CASRGTSYNEQFF. CDR3 DNA sequence: TGTGCCAGCAGGGGAACTAGCTACAATGAGCAGTTCTTC.

The chain uses TRBV9 and TRBJ2-7, with 8 bases matching TRBD1. The trim removed 5 bases at V and 4 bases at J, leaving 5 bases unmatched. The germline V gene encodes CDR1 SGDLS and CDR2 YYNGEE. The CDR3 extends over 13 amino acids. The CDR3 DNA is TGTGCCAGCAGAGCAGGGGGCACGTACGAGCAGTACTTC. Protein: CASRAGGTYEQYF.

The chain links TRBV7-2 to TRBJ2-3; D remains ambiguous. This CDR3 spans 16 amino acids. Germline-derived CDR1 and CDR2 are SGHTA and FQGNSA. The V end lost 5 bases, the J end lost 1 base, and 16 bases lay between the germline ends. CDR3 coding DNA: TGTGCCAGCAGCGAACCAATCGTGGACCGCACAGATACGCAGTATTTT. Its translation is CASSEPIVDRTDTQYF.

This clone was picked up one time. The V call is TRBV19, the J call TRBJ1-1; D is undetermined. The V and J ends lost 1 base and 4 bases respectively, with 7 bases between them. The CDR3 has 13 amino acids. CDR1 and CDR2 (germline): LNHDA, SQIVND (reference sequence). DNA of the CDR3: TGTGCCAGTAGTATAGTTGCCAGCACTGAAGCTTTCTTT. Protein product: CASSIVASTEAFF.

The rearrangement uses TRBV19 and TRBJ2-5; D is possibly TRBD1 (6 bases). Germline V gene lookup returns CDR1 LNHDA and CDR2 SQIVND (reference sequence). This CDR3 is built from 12 residues. Trimming took 7 bases from V and 4 from J, leaving 10 bases between them. The CDR3 reads CASTGGPETQYF. In DNA, the CDR3 is TGTGCCAGTACTGGGGGCCCAGAGACCCAGTACTTC.

This clone showed up just once. V usage is TRBV4-3 and J usage is TRBJ2-4, with TRBD1 matching over 8 bases. The CDR3 consists of 15 residues. The J segment lost 8 bases and the V segment lost 4 bases, leaving 10 bases of the junction unmatched. The germline CDR1 and CDR2 sequences are LGHNA and YSLEER. The CDR3 DNA sequence: TGCGCCAGCAGCCTCTCGGACAGGGCTAGCGACATTCAGTACTTC. Translated: CASSLSDRASDIQYF.

The chain uses TRBV21-1 and TRBJ1-3; the table gives TRBD1 as D, unverified against the DNA. TRBV21-1 is labeled a pseudogene. This CDR3 is 17 amino acids long. CDR3 coding DNA: TGTGCCAGCAGCAAAGCGCTGAACAGGGGCTGCGGAAACACCATATATTTT. Translation gives CASSKALNRGCGNTIYF.

The chain couples TRBV27 to TRBJ2-3; 12 nucleotides align to TRBD1. The CDR3 sequence is 16 residues long. Germline CDR1 MNHEY, CDR2 SMNVEV (reference sequence). J gave up 5 bases and V 2 bases, and 5 bases lay outside the gene matches. CDR3 coding DNA: TGTGCCAGCAGTTTAGGAGGGACAGGGGGCCGAGATACGCAGTATTTT. As protein: CASSLGGTGGRDTQYF.

This chain joins TRBV4-1 and TRBJ2-2; D is ambiguous. The germline CDR1 and CDR2 sequences are MGHRA and YSYEKL. Trimming took off 0 bases at V and 3 bases at J, with 20 bases between the two ends. CDR3 length: 19 residues. Here the CDR3 DNA reads TGCGCCAGCAGCCAAGATCCCTTCGAGTATGCTGGGGACACCGGGGAGCTGTTTTTT. It yields the protein CASSQDPFEYAGDTGELFF.

The chain employs TRBV9 and TRBJ1-3; no definite D call. The germline V gene encodes CDR1 SGDLS and CDR2 YYNGEE. Trimming shortened V by 0 bases and J by 2 bases, and 9 bases separated the two germline ends. CDR3 length: 15 amino acids. The CDR3 region is CASSVDSGPGNTIYF. As DNA, the CDR3 is TGTGCCAGCAGCGTAGACTCGGGTCCTGGAAACACCATATATTTT. Full variable domain (missing parts from reference TRBV9 and TRBJ1-3): DSGVTQTPKHLITATGQRVTLRCSPRSGDLSVYWYQQSLDQGLQFLIQYYNGEERAKGNILERFSAQQFPDLHSELNLSSLELGDSALYFCASSVDSGPGNTIYFGEGSWLTVV.

The chain carries TRBV4-3 and TRBJ2-7, with 9 nucleotides matching TRBD1. The CDR3 is made up of 14 amino acids. The V segment lost 5 bases and the J segment 1 base; nucleotides outside the gene matches: 3. Germline V gene lookup returns CDR1 LGHNA and CDR2 YSLEER. In DNA, the CDR3 is TGCGCCAGCAGCGATGGACAGGGGTCCTACGAGCAGTACTTC. Amino acid sequence: CASSDGQGSYEQYF.

The rearrangement links TRBV6-4 to TRBJ2-3, with 11 bases matching TRBD2. CDR3 length: 15 amino acids. CDR1 is MRHNA and CDR2 is SNTAGT in the germline V gene. Trimming removed 6 bases from V and 4 bases from J; junction bases left unmatched: 6. This chain's CDR3 is CASSLLAGDPDTQYF. In nucleotides, the CDR3 is TGTGCCAGCAGCCTACTAGCGGGAGATCCAGATACGCAGTATTTT.